The clone carrying this T cell receptor (beta chain) was counted a few times. The antigen is undetermined. Assay used: immunoSEQ multiplex PCR; TCRdb lists only in-frame clones, some missing. The table shows about 150,000 clones, with approximately 91% occurring only once. This sample stems from a study of T cell responses to AZD1222 COVID-19 vaccine. The study's findings and limits: The study found vaccine-associated CD4 TCRs spanning spike, dominant at 160-218 and 743-854. Donors were mostly white British, more females; clonal diversity possibly underestimated. Repertoires were obtained solely post-peak T cell response. After two AZD1222 doses, spike-specific TCR breadth and depth rose versus day 0.

V lost 0 bases and J 1 base, leaving 11 bases between the germline ends. The CDR3 runs 15 residues. Germline loops: CDR1 SGDLS, CDR2 YYNGEE. This sequence originates from an adult who had recovered from COVID-19. The sample in question was peripheral blood, obtained after recovery from COVID-19. The chain is built from TRBV9 and TRBJ2-7; possible D gene TRBD2, 6 bases. The CDR3 region is CASSVEAGSSYEQYF. The CDR3 DNA reads TGTGCCAGCAGCGTAGAAGCCGGGAGTTCCTACGAGCAGTACTTC.